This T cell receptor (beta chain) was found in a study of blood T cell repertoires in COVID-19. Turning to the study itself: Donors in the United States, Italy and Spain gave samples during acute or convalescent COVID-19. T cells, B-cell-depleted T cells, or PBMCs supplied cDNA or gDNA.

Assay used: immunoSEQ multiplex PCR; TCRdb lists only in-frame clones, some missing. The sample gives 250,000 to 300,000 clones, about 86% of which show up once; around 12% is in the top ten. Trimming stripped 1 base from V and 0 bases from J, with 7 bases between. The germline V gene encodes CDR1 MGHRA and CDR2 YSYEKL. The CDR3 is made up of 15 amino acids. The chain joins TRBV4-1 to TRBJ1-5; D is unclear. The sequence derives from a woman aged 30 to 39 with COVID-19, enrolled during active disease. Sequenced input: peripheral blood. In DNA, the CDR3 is TGCGCCAGCAGCCAAGGGCTCAATAGCAATCAGCCCCAGCATTTT. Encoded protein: CASSQGLNSNQPQHF.